Listed here is a single TCR beta chain. Its antigen remains undetermined. One base away lies a much larger clone, so this may be a sequencing read error. The CDR3, cysteine through phenylalanine, is 16 amino acids long. The CDR3 DNA has 48 bases and is translated from base 1. Based on the germline V gene (reference sequence), the CDR1 and CDR2 sequences are LNHDA and SQIVND. The germline V and J ends show losses of 5 bases and 0 bases respectively, and no gene match explains 5 bases of the junction. This specimen belongs to a study of T cells in Graves' hyperthyroidism and ophthalmopathy (dated by TCRdb to between 2019 and 2020). Some background on the complete study: Peripheral blood samples were taken at initial diagnosis, before any treatment was given. Whether ophthalmopathy could be predicted prospectively was tested in an independent validation cohort made up of under 20 hyperthyroidism patients plus 17 patients who later progressed to ophthalmopathy. In addition, the study compared T-cell repertoires in thyroid tissue and in blood from roughly 6 Graves' hyperthyroidism patients. The paper reports TCR Vbeta CDR3 sequencing of roughly 140 peripheral blood samples: 40 to 45 ophthalmopathy, about 75 hyperthyroidism and 17 progressor patients. The 95 to 100 discovery patients were randomly divided into training and test sets at a 7:3 ratio. To identify TCR V-J signatures that set the groups apart, the researchers used a discovery cohort of 100 or so patients, made up of 40 to 45 with Graves' ophthalmopathy and some 60 with stable Graves' hyperthyroidism. After blood sampling, hyperthyroidism patients were treated with methimazole at a starting dose of 30 mg daily, and ophthalmopathy patients were treated with high-dose intravenous methylprednisolone. What the work shows at the level of the full study, not this receptor alone: Ophthalmopathy was separated from stable hyperthyroidism by a 13 V-J signature model, with over 85% sensitivity and 81% to 82% specificity obtained in cross-validation and 80%/75% obtained in testing. Sample size was not statistically predetermined, and investigators were not blinded to group allocation. Most expanded thyroid clonotypes (frequency above 0.001) were also found in blood, which suggests that blood repertoires may mirror thyroid immune responses. In validation, the model predicted progression to ophthalmopathy with roughly 66% sensitivity and approximately 72% specificity, a median of about six months before onset.

Ophthalmopathy patients had moderately to severely active disease, Clinical Activity Score of at least 3, NOSPECS grade of at least 4, and duration under 3 months. Exclusion was applied to patients with uncontrolled infections, other autoimmune diseases, pregnancy or lactation. Diagnoses were based on clinical symptoms, serum thyroxine and TRAb, thyroid ultrasound and orbital computed tomography. PBMCs were separated from under 11 ml of fresh peripheral blood using Ficoll-Paque density gradient centrifugation. Trizol reagent was used to extract total RNA, and RNA quality was then checked on an Agilent 2100 Bioanalyzer. The TCR beta CDR3 regions were amplified from RNA transcripts. A first-round RT-PCR of the TCR CDR3 used the HTBI primer set with the Qiagen OneStep RT-PCR kit. Libraries were constructed in a second round of multiplex PCR, after which size selection and purification were carried out. Paired-end sequencing of the libraries was performed with 100 bp reads on an Illumina HiSeq2000. The authors processed their data as follows. SOAPnuke was used to process the raw data, with reads discarded if the reads contained adapters or uncalled bases, had a mean Phred below 15, or lacked an exact constant-primer or identifier match. COPE v1.2.5 was used to merge high-quality paired reads, and clonotypes were defined as unique nucleotide sequences. Clonotypes were aligned to IMGT TRBV, TRBD and TRBJ reference segments using MiTCR v1.1. Analysis was restricted to V-J combinations with a frequency above 0.0001, which covered just over 98% of repertoires. The TCS score was defined as the ratio of F50 (clonal expansion) to E x V (chaos), calculated using BLOSUM62-based TCRdist between CDR3 peptides within each V-J. Welch's t-statistics and random forest reduced fewer than 600 V-J features to roughly 13, which were used in a naive Bayes classifier (R e1071). TCRdb trimmed public reads at Q25 via fastp, called clones via MiXCR and kept in-frame beta chains. Rows merge per CDR3 protein into single entries with the most common DNA and genes. These V and J calls are TCRdb output, not the study's own analysis. The sample table contains roughly 520,000 distinct CDR3 sequences; only one count was recorded for around a quarter of them. The ten largest clones capture about 11% of the sample.

Sequenced sample: blood. The receptor was derived from a woman aged 25 to 45 with Graves' ophthalmopathy. The chain joins TRBV19 to TRBJ1-5; 9 bases in between match TRBD1. This receptor has the CDR3 CASSSQGAFSNQPQHF. The DNA sequence is given as TGTGCCAGTAGTTCACAGGGGGCCTTTAGCAATCAGCCCCAGCATTTT.